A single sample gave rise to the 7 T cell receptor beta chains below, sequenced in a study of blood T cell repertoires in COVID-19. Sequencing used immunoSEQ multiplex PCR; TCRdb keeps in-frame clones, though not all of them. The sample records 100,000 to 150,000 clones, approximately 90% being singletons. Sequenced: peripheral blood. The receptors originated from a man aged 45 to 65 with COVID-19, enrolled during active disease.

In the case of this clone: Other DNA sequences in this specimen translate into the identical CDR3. The DNA of the CDR3 is TGTGCCATCAGTGGTGGCGGGAGAAGCACAGATACGCAGTATTTT. Amino acids: CAISGGGRSTDTQYF. The chain employs TRBV10-3 and TRBJ2-3; 7 positions agree with TRBD2. Germline V lookup: CDR1 ENHRY, CDR2 SYGVKD. This CDR3 is built from 15 residues. The ends lost 4 bases at V and 0 bases at J; junction bases unmatched: 4.

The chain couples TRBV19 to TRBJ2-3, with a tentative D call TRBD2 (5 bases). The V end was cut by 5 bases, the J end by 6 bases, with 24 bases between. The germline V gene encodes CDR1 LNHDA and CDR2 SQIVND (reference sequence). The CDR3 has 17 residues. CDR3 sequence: CASSPRADQLVIDTQYF. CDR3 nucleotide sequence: TGTGCCAGTAGTCCGCGGGCTGACCAACTAGTGATTGATACGCAGTATTTT.

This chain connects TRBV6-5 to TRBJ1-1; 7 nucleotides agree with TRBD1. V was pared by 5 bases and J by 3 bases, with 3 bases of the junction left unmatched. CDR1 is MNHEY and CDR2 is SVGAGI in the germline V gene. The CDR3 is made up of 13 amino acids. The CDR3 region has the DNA TGTGCCAGCAGTCGGACAGGATACACTGAAGCTTTCTTT. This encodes CASSRTGYTEAFF.

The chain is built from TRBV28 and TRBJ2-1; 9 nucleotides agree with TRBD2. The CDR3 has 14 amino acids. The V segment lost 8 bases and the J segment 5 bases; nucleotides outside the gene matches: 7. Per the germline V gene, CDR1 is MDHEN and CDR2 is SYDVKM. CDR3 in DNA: TGTGCCAGCGACCTGACTAGCGGAAACAATGAGCAGTTCTTC. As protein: CASDLTSGNNEQFF.

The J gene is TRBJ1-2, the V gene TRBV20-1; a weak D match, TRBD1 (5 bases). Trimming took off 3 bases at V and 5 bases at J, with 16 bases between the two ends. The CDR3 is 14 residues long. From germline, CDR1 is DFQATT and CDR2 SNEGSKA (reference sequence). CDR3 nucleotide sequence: TGCAGTGCTAGTAGTCAGGAGGGACGGTATGGCTACACCTTC. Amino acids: CSASSQEGRYGYTF.

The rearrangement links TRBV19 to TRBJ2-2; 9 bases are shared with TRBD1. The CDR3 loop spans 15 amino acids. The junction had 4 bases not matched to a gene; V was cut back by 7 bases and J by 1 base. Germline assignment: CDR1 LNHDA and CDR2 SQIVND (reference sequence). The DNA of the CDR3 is TGTGCCAGTACAGGACAGGGGCGGAACACCGGGGAGCTGTTTTTT. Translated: CASTGQGRNTGELFF.

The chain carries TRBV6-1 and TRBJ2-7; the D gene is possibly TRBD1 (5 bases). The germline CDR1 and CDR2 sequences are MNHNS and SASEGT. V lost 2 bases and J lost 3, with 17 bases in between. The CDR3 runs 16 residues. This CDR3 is CASSEIDSLGVYEQYV. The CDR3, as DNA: TGTGCCAGCAGTGAAATAGACAGCCTAGGGGTCTACGAGCAGTACGTC.